Sequencing of this T cell receptor (beta chain) was carried out in a study of blood T cell repertoires in COVID-19. Sequencing used immunoSEQ multiplex PCR; TCRdb keeps in-frame clones, though not all of them. The table lists over 150,000 clones, 80% to 90% of them singletons. The ends were cut back, 1 base at V and 2 bases at J, with 6 bases in the middle. This CDR3 spans 14 amino acids. Per the germline V gene, CDR1 is SGHVS and CDR2 is FQNEAQ. Of note for this clone: The sample carries other DNA sequences with the same CDR3.

This receptor was taken from a man in his forties or fifties with acute or convalescent COVID-19. Sequencing was performed on peripheral blood. V is TRBV7-8 and J is TRBJ1-5; D is unresolved. This chain's CDR3 is CASSLEQGNQPQHF. The DNA for the CDR3 is TGTGCCAGCAGCTTAGAGCAAGGCAATCAGCCCCAGCATTTT.